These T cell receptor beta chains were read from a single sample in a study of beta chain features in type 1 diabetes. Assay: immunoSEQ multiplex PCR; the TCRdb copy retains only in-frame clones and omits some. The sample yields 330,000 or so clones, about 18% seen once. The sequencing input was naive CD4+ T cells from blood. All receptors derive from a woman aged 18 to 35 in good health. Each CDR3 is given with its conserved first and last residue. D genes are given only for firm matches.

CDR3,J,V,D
CASGLAGVRYEQYF,TRBJ2-7,TRBV7-2,TRBD2
CASSVVGTGTDTQYF,TRBJ2-3,TRBV9,TRBD1
CASTWDRGNQPQHF,TRBJ1-5,TRBV6-1,TRBD1
CASSSGGAPDTQYF,TRBJ2-3,TRBV6-5,TRBD2
CASSAPGETQYF,TRBJ2-5,TRBV7-2,.
CASRGGVGSYNEQFF,TRBJ2-1,TRBV2,.
CASSTRGLAGGRGTQYF,TRBJ2-3,TRBV5-1,TRBD2
CASSVAEGTQYF,TRBJ2-3,TRBV9,.
CASSIGDRNTEAFF,TRBJ1-1,TRBV19,.
CSAPFLAEAFF,TRBJ1-1,TRBV20-1,.
CASSADRRGNQPQHF,TRBJ1-5,TRBV19,TRBD1
CASSLDRLNEQYF,TRBJ2-7,TRBV11-3,.
CASSNRGRAQETQYF,TRBJ2-5,TRBV19,TRBD2
CASSKRGQGAYEQFF,TRBJ2-1,TRBV7-9,TRBD1
CASSYLGQGGSNEQFF,TRBJ2-1,TRBV6-5,.
CASSPAGGGTEAFF,TRBJ1-1,TRBV18,.
CASSLEGQKTDTQYF,TRBJ2-3,TRBV11-1,.
CASTLAGPSYEQYF,TRBJ2-7,TRBV7-2,.
CASLRGVRDSYNEQFF,TRBJ2-1,TRBV5-1,.
CAWSVVVRGLEKLFF,TRBJ1-4,TRBV30,TRBD1
CASSAPPLQETQYF,TRBJ2-5,TRBV18,.
CASSQGQGNEKLFF,TRBJ1-4,TRBV7-2,TRBD1
CSAPNPTGGQGNEQFF,TRBJ2-1,TRBV29-1,TRBD1
CASSIADQETQYF,TRBJ2-5,TRBV18,.
CASSAYEQYF,TRBJ2-7,TRBV9,.
CAWTGGLLRYTF,TRBJ1-2,TRBV30,TRBD1
CASSLVPTSGSTDTQYF,TRBJ2-3,TRBV5-1,TRBD2
CASSTRGEDYEQYF,TRBJ2-7,TRBV6-1,TRBD2
CASSLGAGVGTQYF,TRBJ2-3,TRBV7-7,TRBD2
CSVAEGLDQPQHF,TRBJ1-5,TRBV29-1,.
CASSPAGYSTYEQYF,TRBJ2-7,TRBV7-2,.
CASSEGQESRETQYF,TRBJ2-5,TRBV6-1,TRBD1
CASSLGQGEFSGYTF,TRBJ1-2,TRBV7-3,.
CSVEAVTGSYGYTF,TRBJ1-2,TRBV29-1,.
CASSQLGQGTDTQYF,TRBJ2-3,TRBV4-2,TRBD1
CASSRAIGEQYF,TRBJ2-7,TRBV5-4,.
CASSPYQTGPNGYTF,TRBJ1-2,TRBV18,.
CAWRSSTDTQYF,TRBJ2-3,TRBV30,.
CASSLALASETQYF,TRBJ2-5,TRBV11-2,.
CASSFSSANTEAFF,TRBJ1-1,TRBV5-1,.
CASRTGTPHSNTQYF,TRBJ2-3,TRBV11-2,.
CSVRGQENTEAFF,TRBJ1-1,TRBV29-1,TRBD1
CASSRTTTGELFF,TRBJ2-2,TRBV5-6,.
CATSRDRGKAQYF,TRBJ2-7,TRBV15,.
CASSGPLFF,TRBJ1-1,TRBV25-1,.
CSVVSGYTF,TRBJ1-2,TRBV29-1,.
CSVGGVDSGYTF,TRBJ1-2,TRBV29-1,.
CASSFRVMNSPLHF,TRBJ1-6,TRBV7-2,.